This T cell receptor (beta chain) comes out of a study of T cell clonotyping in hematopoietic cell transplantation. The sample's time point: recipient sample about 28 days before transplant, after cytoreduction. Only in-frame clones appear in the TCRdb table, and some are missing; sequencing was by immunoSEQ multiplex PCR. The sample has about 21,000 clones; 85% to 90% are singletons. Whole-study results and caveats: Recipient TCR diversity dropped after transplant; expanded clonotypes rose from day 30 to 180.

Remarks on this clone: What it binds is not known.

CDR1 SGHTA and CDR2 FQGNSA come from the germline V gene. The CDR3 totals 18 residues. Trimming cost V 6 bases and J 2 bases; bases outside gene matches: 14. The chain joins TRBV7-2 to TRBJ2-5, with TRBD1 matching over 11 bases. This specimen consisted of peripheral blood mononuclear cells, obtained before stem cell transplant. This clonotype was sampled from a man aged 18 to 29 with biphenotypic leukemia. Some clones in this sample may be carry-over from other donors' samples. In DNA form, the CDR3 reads TGTGCCAGCAGTCGGACAGGGGGCGCGGTGGGGATACAAGAGACCCAGTACTTC. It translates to CASSRTGGAVGIQETQYF. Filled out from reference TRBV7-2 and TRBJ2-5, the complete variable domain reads GAGVSQSPSNKVTEKGKDVELRCDPISGHTALYWYRQSLGQGLEFLIYFQGNSAPDKSGLPSDRFSAERTGGSVSTLTIQRTQQEDSAVYLCASSRTGGAVGIQETQYFGPGTRLLVL.